This T cell receptor beta chain appears in the sequencing data of a study of immune heterogeneity within non-small cell lung tumors. TCR beta CDR3 was amplified by multiplex PCR using 32 V and 13 J primers. TCRdb processed the multiplex PCR reads anew with MiXCR; each CDR3 protein has one entry. The data hold a few thousand distinct CDR3 sequences, with 55% observed a single time. Deletions cut 3 bases from V and 3 bases from J, with 16 bases between. The CDR3 extends over 16 amino acids. CDR1 is LNHNV and CDR2 is YYDKDF in the germline V gene (reference sequence). Bulk tumor genomic DNA (about 590 ng per sample) served as template. Far-apart biopsies, several per primary tumor, were taken during surgery. Newly diagnosed with untreated non-small cell lung cancer, the patients underwent curative surgery.

The rearrangement uses TRBV15 and TRBJ2-3, with D uncertain. The TCR originated in a man between 60 and 75 years old with non-small cell lung cancer. Sequencing was performed on lung tumor tissue. CDR3 sequence reads: CATSSDGSLGTDTQYF. DNA of the CDR3: TGTGCCACCAGCAGTGATGGAAGCTTAGGGACAGATACGCAGTATTTT.